This T cell receptor (beta chain) is drawn from a study of OX40 agonist ivuxolimab in advanced cancers. Some clones are missing from TCRdb's copy, which holds only in-frame ones; the method was immunoSEQ multiplex PCR. The profile shows around 85,000 clones, 91% of them singletons. This CDR3 region has 13 residues. From germline, CDR1 is SGHRS and CDR2 YFSETQ. The ends were cut back, 3 bases at V and 4 bases at J, with 10 bases in the middle. This chain uses TRBV5-1 with TRBJ1-2; weak D call: TRBD1 (6 bases). This sequence was found in an adult with an advanced solid tumor such as melanoma, head and neck, liver or kidney cancer. This sample comprised CD4+ or CD8+ T cells sorted from blood, obtained in a trial of the OX40 agonist ivuxolimab. CDR3 loop: CASSSQGTYGYTF. In DNA, the CDR3 is TGCGCCAGCAGCTCTCAGGGGACCTATGGCTACACCTTC. Full variable domain (outside the CDR3, taken from reference TRBV5-1 and TRBJ1-2): KAGVTQTPRYLIKTRGQQVTLSCSPISGHRSVSWYQQTPGQGLQFLFEYFSETQRNKGNFPGRFSGRQFSNSRSEMNVSTLELGDSALYLCASSSQGTYGYTFGSGTRLTVV.